One sample yielded the 13 T cell receptor beta chains listed below, sequenced in a study of OX40 agonist ivuxolimab in advanced cancers. Profiling relied on immunoSEQ multiplex PCR, and the TCRdb table lists in-frame clones only, not all of them. The profile shows fewer than 65,000 clones, roughly 89% of them singletons. This sample comprised CD4+ or CD8+ T cells sorted from blood, obtained in a trial of the OX40 agonist ivuxolimab. Source of these receptors: an adult with an advanced solid tumor such as melanoma, head and neck, liver or kidney cancer.

The chain carries TRBV6-1 and TRBJ2-3; D possibly uses TRBD1 or TRBD2 (5 bases each). This CDR3 has 13 amino acids. Trimming took off 10 bases at V and 2 bases at J, with 13 bases between the two ends. Germline loops: CDR1 MNHNS, CDR2 SASEGT. CDR3 nucleotide sequence: TGTGCCACCCAGGGACGGTCCACAGATACGCAGTATTTT. Amino acids: CATQGRSTDTQYF.

This sequence joins TRBV5-1 and TRBJ2-7, with TRBD1 identical over 8 bases. The trim removed 4 bases at V and 4 bases at J, leaving 7 bases unmatched. The CDR3 is 14 residues long. CDR1 is SGHRS, CDR2 YFSETQ, per germline. In DNA form, the CDR3 reads TGCGCCAGCAGCCGCCCGGGACAGGAGTACGAGCAGTACTTC. Translation gives CASSRPGQEYEQYF.

V is TRBV5-4 and J is TRBJ2-7, with a weak D call TRBD1 (6 bases). V lost 0 bases and J 2 bases, leaving 6 bases between the germline ends. The V gene's germline CDR1 is SGHNT and CDR2 YYREEE (reference sequence). CDR3 length: 13 residues. CDR3 sequence: CASSLGDTYEQYF. The CDR3 nucleotides are TGTGCCAGCAGCTTGGGGGACACCTACGAGCAGTACTTC.

The CDR3 sequence: CASSSVGLTGELFF. The CDR3 bases are TGCGCCAGCAGCTCGGTAGGGTTAACCGGGGAGCTGTTTTTT. The chain links TRBV5-1 to TRBJ2-2, with unresolved D. The germline CDR1 and CDR2 sequences are SGHRS and YFSETQ. CDR3 size: 14 residues. V was cut by 3 bases and J by 5 bases, with 11 bases left in between. Variable domain in full (rest from reference TRBV5-1 and TRBJ2-2): KAGVTQTPRYLIKTRGQQVTLSCSPISGHRSVSWYQQTPGQGLQFLFEYFSETQRNKGNFPGRFSGRQFSNSRSEMNVSTLELGDSALYLCASSSVGLTGELFFGEGSRLTVL.

The chain joins TRBV6-6 to TRBJ2-7; tentative D call: TRBD2 (5 bases). The CDR3 is 14 amino acids. V lost 5 bases and J lost 3, with 14 bases in between. In germline, CDR1 is MNHNY, CDR2 SVGAGI (reference sequence). CDR3 residues: CASSGGGRNYEQYF. The CDR3 DNA reads TGTGCCAGCAGTGGAGGTGGTAGAAACTACGAGCAGTACTTC.

This chain joins TRBV6-5 and TRBJ1-6, with D tentatively TRBD1 (6 bases). Germline V gives CDR1 MNHEY, CDR2 SVGAGI. The CDR3 spans 15 residues. Trimming shortened V by 8 bases and J by 9 bases, and 20 bases separated the two germline ends. Here the CDR3 DNA reads TGTGCCAGCGGCCTTGTGGACAGTCCAGCTTCACCCCTCCACTTT. Translation: CASGLVDSPASPLHF.

The chain has TRBV25-1 and TRBJ2-7; 8 bases are a match to TRBD1. Germline V gene data show CDR1 as MGHDK and CDR2 as SYGVNS. The CDR3 is 15 residues long. V lost 5 bases and J lost 6; bases outside the gene matches: 12. CDR3 in DNA: TGTGCCAGCAGTTCCCATTCGGCAGGGGGCGGCGAGCAGTACTTC. This sequence encodes CASSSHSAGGGEQYF.

This chain connects TRBV2 to TRBJ2-5; TRBD1 aligns across 10 bases. The CDR3 extends over 15 amino acids. Per germline, CDR1 SNHLY and CDR2 FYNNEI. Unmatched junction bases numbered 8, after V lost 5 bases and J lost 5 bases. DNA of the CDR3: TGTGCCAGCAGTTACACAGGACAGGGGGGGGAGACCCAGTACTTC. It codes for CASSYTGQGGETQYF. The full variable domain, rest sourced from reference TRBV2 and TRBJ2-5, is EPEVTQTPSHQVTQMGQEVILRCVPISNHLYFYWYRQILGQKVEFLVSFYNNEISEKSEIFDDQFSVERPDGSNFTLKIRSTKLEDSAMYFCASSYTGQGGETQYFGPGTRLLVL.

J is TRBJ2-3 and V is TRBV2; possibly TRBD1 for D (6 bases). V was pared by 6 bases and J by 6 bases, with 19 bases between. The CDR3 runs to 15 residues. Germline lookup yields CDR1 SNHLY and CDR2 FYNNEI. The CDR3 spells CASRQDRPGGDTQYF. The CDR3 DNA sequence: TGTGCCAGCAGGCAGGACCGACCTGGGGGCGATACGCAGTATTTT. The variable domain in full, completed from reference TRBV2 and TRBJ2-3, reads EPEVTQTPSHQVTQMGQEVILRCVPISNHLYFYWYRQILGQKVEFLVSFYNNEISEKSEIFDDQFSVERPDGSNFTLKIRSTKLEDSAMYFCASRQDRPGGDTQYFGPGTRLTVL.

V and J are TRBV15 and TRBJ1-2; weak D call: TRBD1 (5 bases). CDR1 and CDR2 from the germline V gene are LNHNV and YYDKDF (reference sequence). The V end was cut by 0 bases, the J end by 8 bases, with 7 bases between. This CDR3 is 12 amino acids long. DNA for the CDR3: TGTGCCACCAGCAGAGAAGGGGACGGCTACACCTTC. This codes for CATSREGDGYTF.

The chain couples TRBV7-2 to TRBJ2-7; D may correspond to TRBD1 or TRBD2 (6 bases each). The CDR3 runs to 15 residues. V was clipped by 1 base and J by 0 bases, with 10 bases between them. Looked up from germline, CDR1 is SGHTA and CDR2 is FQGNSA. CDR3 sequence (DNA): TGTGCCAGCAGCTTAGAGGGGGGACTCTCCTACGAGCAGTACTTC. Protein product: CASSLEGGLSYEQYF.

The chain joins TRBV28 to TRBJ1-2; tentatively, D is TRBD1 (5 bases). The CDR3 runs 15 residues. Trimming pared 5 bases from V and 3 bases from J, leaving 16 bases between. CDR1 MDHEN and CDR2 SYDVKM come from the germline V gene. CDR3 region: CASSGAGGKDYGYTF. The CDR3 nucleotides read TGTGCCAGCAGTGGCGCGGGGGGTAAAGACTATGGCTACACCTTC.

The chain carries TRBV10-3 and TRBJ2-2; 9 bases are shared with TRBD1. The CDR3 spans 14 residues. Germline assignment: CDR1 ENHRY and CDR2 SYGVKD. V lost 5 bases and J lost 5; bases outside the gene matches: 3. Here the CDR3 DNA reads TGTGCCATCAGTAGACAGGGGGGGACCGGGGAGCTGTTTTTT. Protein: CAISRQGGTGELFF.